These 30 T cell receptor beta chains came from one sample sequenced in a study of blood T cell repertoires in COVID-19. The method was immunoSEQ multiplex PCR; TCRdb's version includes in-frame clones alone and lacks a portion of them. The table records around 120,000 clones, about nine tenths of them present only once. Sequenced sample: peripheral blood. These receptors all stem from a human donor with active COVID-19. The donor label of this sample is uncertain.

The chain joins TRBV7-2 to TRBJ1-4; 7 bases line up with TRBD1. The CDR3 runs 15 residues. The V segment lost 1 base and the J segment 5 bases; nucleotides outside the gene matches: 4. CDR1 is SGHTA and CDR2 is FQGNSA in the germline V gene. The CDR3 spells CASSLDRGKNEKLFF. Written as DNA, the CDR3 is TGTGCCAGCAGCTTAGACAGGGGAAAAAATGAAAAACTGTTTTTT.

The V call is TRBV2, the J call TRBJ2-5, with a tentative D call TRBD1 (6 bases). Germline V gives CDR1 SNHLY, CDR2 FYNNEI. The CDR3 runs 13 residues. V lost 10 bases and J 1 base, leaving 13 bases between the germline ends. CDR3 sequence (DNA): TGTGCCACGAGACAGGTGCTCCAAGAGACCCAGTACTTC. This codes for CATRQVLQETQYF.

The chain couples TRBV7-9 to TRBJ2-1; D perhaps matches TRBD1 (5 bases). Germline lookup yields CDR1 SEHNR and CDR2 FQNEAQ (reference sequence). Trimming pared 6 bases from V and 8 bases from J, leaving 17 bases between. The CDR3 covers 14 residues. The DNA for the CDR3 is TGTGCCAGCAGGGTTGGACATTTCCCCGATGAGCAGTTCTTC. Translated, it gives CASRVGHFPDEQFF.

Remarks on this clone: Other DNA sequences in the same sample also yield this CDR3. This rearrangement joins TRBV7-2 to TRBJ1-1; D gene uncertain. Trimming shortened V by 1 base and J by 1 base, and 7 bases separated the two germline ends. The germline V gene encodes CDR1 SGHTA and CDR2 FQGNSA. The CDR3 loop spans 14 amino acids. CDR3 nucleotide sequence: TGTGCCAGCAGCTTAGGCAGAGGGAACACTGAAGCTTTCTTT. Its protein is CASSLGRGNTEAFF.

The CDR3 reads CASSPVQGFGEQFF. The CDR3 nucleotides read TGTGCCAGCTCACCGGTACAGGGTTTCGGTGAGCAGTTCTTC. The chain employs TRBV18 and TRBJ2-1, with D tentatively TRBD1 (6 bases). Germline V gives CDR1 KGHSH, CDR2 LQKENI. The V and J ends lost 3 bases and 9 bases respectively, with 15 bases between them. The CDR3 runs to 14 residues.

The CDR3 reads CASSPLSGSGANVLTF. The CDR3 region has the DNA TGTGCCAGCTCACCACTATCGGGCTCTGGGGCCAACGTCCTGACTTTC. The chain has TRBV18 and TRBJ2-6; D gene unclear. The CDR3 runs to 16 residues. Trimming removed 1 base at V and 0 bases at J, with 7 bases between. Germline V lookup: CDR1 KGHSH, CDR2 LQKENI. The full variable domain, completed using reference TRBV18 and TRBJ2-6, is NAGVMQNPRHLVRRRGQEARLRCSPMKGHSHVYWYRQLPEEGLKFMVYLQKENIIDESGMPKERFSAEFPKEGPSILRIQQVVRGDSAAYFCASSPLSGSGANVLTFGAGSRLTVL.

The chain couples TRBV5-1 to TRBJ2-1, with 8 bases that match TRBD2. This CDR3 contains 14 residues. Germline-derived CDR1 and CDR2 are SGHRS and YFSETQ. Trimming at V came to 4 bases and at J to 8 bases, leaving 8 bases not matched to a gene. Written as DNA, the CDR3 is TGCGCCAGCAGCCCCGGGGGGGCCGTGGATGAGCAGTTCTTC. This gives the protein CASSPGGAVDEQFF.

The J gene is TRBJ2-7, the V gene TRBV7-3, with 8 bases identical to TRBD2. The ends lost 1 base at V and 2 bases at J; junction bases unmatched: 4. Germline V gives CDR1 SGHTA, CDR2 FQGTGA. CDR3 size: 15 residues. The CDR3 DNA follows: TGTGCCAGCAGCTTAATGGCGGGGGGACCCTACGAGCAGTACTTC. Translated, it gives CASSLMAGGPYEQYF.

This clone was found once. This chain links TRBV5-1 with TRBJ1-1; D gene ambiguous. Germline V gives CDR1 SGHRS, CDR2 YFSETQ. V was trimmed by 0 bases and J by 2 bases, leaving 14 bases between them. The CDR3 runs 16 residues. The DNA of the CDR3 is TGCGCCAGCAGCTTGGGTCTTGGCGGGGTAAACACTGAAGCTTTCTTT. Translation: CASSLGLGGVNTEAFF.

The genes are TRBV5-1 and TRBJ1-1; D might be TRBD1 (6 bases). The germline gives CDR1 SGHRS, CDR2 YFSETQ. The V end was cut by 0 bases, the J end by 0 bases, with 12 bases between. CDR3 size: 16 residues. Here the CDR3 reads CASSLVTGWLNTEAFF. Written as DNA, the CDR3 is TGCGCCAGCAGCTTGGTTACAGGGTGGCTGAACACTGAAGCTTTCTTT.

This chain connects TRBV7-8 to TRBJ2-5; TRBD1 matches at 7 bases. The CDR3 is 15 residues long. The V segment lost 5 bases and the J segment 2 bases; nucleotides outside the gene matches: 8. Germline CDR1 reads SGHVS; CDR2 reads FQNEAQ. In nucleotides, the CDR3 is TGTGCCAGCAGCCCAAAACCGGGACAGCAAGAGACCCAGTACTTC. Amino acids: CASSPKPGQQETQYF.

The chain employs TRBV5-4 and TRBJ2-3; 7 bases are shared with TRBD1. Per the germline V gene, CDR1 is SGHNT and CDR2 is YYREEE (reference sequence). The CDR3 covers 16 residues. The V gene end was trimmed by 0 bases and the J gene end by 2 bases; junction bases not matched to a gene: 6. CDR3 loop: CASSLAAGTVTDTQYF. The CDR3 coding sequence is TGTGCCAGCAGCTTGGCAGCCGGGACAGTCACAGATACGCAGTATTTT.

The rearrangement uses TRBV19 and TRBJ1-2; no clear D gene. Germline assignment: CDR1 LNHDA and CDR2 SQIVND (reference sequence). The V end was cut by 3 bases, the J end by 4 bases, with 27 bases between. This CDR3 region has 19 residues. The CDR3 nucleotides read TGTGCCAGTAGTATCGGGGTCGGGTTGAGGATCGGCGGAATCTATGGCTACACCTTC. Its translation: CASSIGVGLRIGGIYGYTF.

There are a few counts of this clone. The genes are TRBV10-3 and TRBJ1-1; no clear D gene. The V end lost 4 bases, the J end lost 5 bases, and 8 bases lay between the germline ends. Germline CDR1 ENHRY, CDR2 SYGVKD. The CDR3 has 12 residues. The CDR3 DNA is TGTGCCATCAGTGGGGCTGGGACTGAAGCTTTCTTT. This encodes CAISGAGTEAFF.

This rearrangement joins TRBV5-4 to TRBJ2-1; 8 positions match TRBD1. The CDR3 loop spans 16 amino acids. V shed 7 bases and J 0 bases; nucleotides not matched to a gene: 9. The germline gives CDR1 SGHNT, CDR2 YYREEE (reference sequence). The CDR3 loop is CASGTGHPASYNEQFF. The CDR3 coding sequence is TGTGCCAGCGGGACAGGACACCCTGCCTCCTACAATGAGCAGTTCTTC. The full variable domain, rest sourced from reference TRBV5-4 and TRBJ2-1, is ETGVTQSPTHLIKTRGQQVTLRCSSQSGHNTVSWYQQALGQGPQFIFQYYREEENGRGNFPPRFSGLQFPNYSSELNVNALELDDSALYLCASGTGHPASYNEQFFGPGTRLTVL.

This sequence joins TRBV5-6 and TRBJ2-5; TRBD1 might be the D (6 bases). CDR3 size: 14 residues. Germline values: CDR1 SGHDT, CDR2 YYEEEE. Trimming cost V 0 bases and J 5 bases, with 11 bases left between them. The DNA of the CDR3 is TGTGCCAGCAGCTTGGCAACAGGGAAGGAGACCCAGTACTTC. It translates to CASSLATGKETQYF. Based on the CDR3 plus reference TRBV5-6 and TRBJ2-5, the full variable domain is DAGVTQSPTHLIKTRGQQVTLRCSPKSGHDTVSWYQQALGQGPQFIFQYYEEEERQRGNFPDRFSGHQFPNYSSELNVNALLLGDSALYLCASSLATGKETQYFGPGTRLLVL.

The sample holds a few counts of this clone. The chain employs TRBV4-1 and TRBJ2-7, with D perhaps matching TRBD2 (5 bases). Trimming removed 2 bases from V and 6 bases from J, with 11 bases in between. Per germline, CDR1 MGHRA and CDR2 YSYEKL. The CDR3 is 13 amino acids. The CDR3 DNA reads TGCGCCAGCAGCCAACAACTAGGTCCCGAGCAGTACTTC. Encoded protein: CASSQQLGPEQYF.

The chain uses TRBV5-6 and TRBJ1-3; D is undetermined. CDR1 is SGHDT, CDR2 YYEEEE, per germline. The CDR3 is 12 residues long. V lost 2 bases to trimming and J lost 4 bases, with 4 bases between them. DNA of the CDR3: TGTGCCAGCAGCTTCAGGGGAAACACCATATATTTT. It codes for CASSFRGNTIYF.

This clone was seen just once. The chain is built from TRBV30 and TRBJ2-7; TRBD1 matches at 7 bases. Germline CDR1 is GTSNPN and CDR2 is SVGIG (reference sequence). This CDR3 comprises 12 residues. V trimming: 5 bases; J trimming: 2 bases; junction bases outside the gene matches: 3. The CDR3 nucleotides are TGTGCCTGGGACAGGGACGCCTACGAGCAGTACTTC. Protein: CAWDRDAYEQYF.

CDR3: CASRMGGGLYKETQYF. The CDR3 DNA reads as TGTGCCAGCAGAATGGGGGGGGGTCTGTACAAAGAGACCCAGTACTTC. The rearrangement links TRBV3-1 (or the pseudogene TRBV3-2) to TRBJ2-5; 7 nucleotides agree with TRBD2. The CDR3 totals 16 residues. CDR1 is LGHDT and CDR2 is YNNKEL in the germline V gene (reference sequence). The V segment lost 6 bases and the J segment 3 bases; nucleotides outside the gene matches: 13.

The chain couples TRBV19 to TRBJ2-4; possible D gene TRBD2, 5 bases. Trimming removed 7 bases at V and 13 bases at J, with 20 bases between. Germline V gene data show CDR1 as LNHDA and CDR2 as SQIVND (reference sequence). The CDR3 length is 13 residues. The CDR3 region is CASNQSPLSGQYF. The DNA for the CDR3 is TGTGCCAGTAACCAATCCCCCCTTTCGGGACAGTACTTC.

This clone was observed once. The V and J genes are TRBV7-2 and TRBJ2-5; 9 nucleotides agree with TRBD2. CDR3 size: 13 residues. J gave up 4 bases and V 5 bases, and 2 bases lay outside the gene matches. CDR1 SGHTA and CDR2 FQGNSA come from the germline V gene. The CDR3 DNA follows: TGTGCCAGCAGCAATAGCGGGGGAGAGACCCAGTACTTC. Amino acids: CASSNSGGETQYF.

This clone was detected only once. The J gene is TRBJ1-1, the V gene TRBV27; D might be TRBD1 (6 bases). The germline V and J ends were trimmed by 3 bases and 11 bases, with 22 bases remaining between them. CDR1 and CDR2 (germline): MNHEY, SMNVEV (reference sequence). The CDR3 is made up of 15 amino acids. CDR3 coding DNA: TGTGCCAGCAGTTTGGGGGCCTCTTCAGGTGGGCAGGCTTTCTTT. Translating gives CASSLGASSGGQAFF.

The V call is TRBV2, the J call TRBJ1-2; 12 bases agree with TRBD1. CDR3 length equals 13 residues. Germline V CDR1 and CDR2: SNHLY, FYNNEI. The J segment lost 10 bases and the V segment lost 5 bases, leaving 5 bases of the junction unmatched. DNA for the CDR3: TGTGCCAGCAGTCGGGACAGGGGGCGCGACTACACCTTC. Residues: CASSRDRGRDYTF.

The rearrangement joins TRBV15 to TRBJ2-1; 10 nucleotides align to TRBD1. The junction had 2 bases not matched to a gene; V was cut back by 3 bases and J by 3 bases. The CDR3 covers 15 residues. Germline lookup yields CDR1 LNHNV and CDR2 YYDKDF (reference sequence). This chain's CDR3 is CATSRDRGNYNEQFF. CDR3 DNA: TGTGCCACCAGCAGGGACAGGGGGAACTACAATGAGCAGTTCTTC.

This clone was seen more than once but under ten times. This chain uses TRBV5-1 with TRBJ2-7, with D possibly being TRBD1 (6 bases). CDR3 length equals 13 residues. Germline loops: CDR1 SGHRS, CDR2 YFSETQ. The V end was cut by 4 bases, the J end by 1 base, with 9 bases between. In DNA form, the CDR3 reads TGCGCCAGCAGCAAAGACAGGTCCTACGAGCAGTACTTC. Protein: CASSKDRSYEQYF.

The V and J genes are TRBV5-4 and TRBJ2-7, with D possibly matching TRBD1 (6 bases). There are 13 residues in the CDR3. Germline values: CDR1 SGHNT, CDR2 YYREEE (reference sequence). V dropped 3 bases and J dropped 3 bases, with 10 bases sitting between them. CDR3 sequence reads: CASSSGQHYEQYF. The DNA of the CDR3 is TGTGCCAGCAGCTCCGGACAGCACTACGAGCAGTACTTC.

The rearrangement joins TRBV5-1 to TRBJ2-7; perhaps TRBD2 as D (5 bases). The CDR3 consists of 14 residues. V lost 4 bases, J lost 2 bases, and 13 bases lay in between. CDR1 SGHRS and CDR2 YFSETQ come from the germline V gene. In DNA form, the CDR3 reads TGCGCCAGCAGCCCGGGAACTAATACCTACGAGCAGTACTTC. It specifies CASSPGTNTYEQYF.

This chain connects TRBV29-1 to TRBJ2-1; D possibly corresponds to TRBD1 (5 bases). The CDR3 length is 14 residues. Trimming took off 4 bases at V and 5 bases at J, with 15 bases between the two ends. CDR1 is SQVTM and CDR2 is ANQGSEA in the germline V gene. The CDR3 spells CSVAPGRADNEQFF. DNA for the CDR3: TGCAGCGTTGCTCCAGGGCGAGCTGACAATGAGCAGTTCTTC.

This rearrangement joins TRBV5-1 to TRBJ2-1; 11 positions match TRBD1. Germline trimming cut 4 bases from V and 6 bases from J; bases unmatched to any gene: 12. The germline CDR1 and CDR2 sequences are SGHRS and YFSETQ. The CDR3 covers 17 residues. The CDR3 DNA is TGCGCCAGCAGCCGGAGGGGAGGGACAGGGGGGAGCAATGAGCAGTTCTTC. Its protein is CASSRRGGTGGSNEQFF.